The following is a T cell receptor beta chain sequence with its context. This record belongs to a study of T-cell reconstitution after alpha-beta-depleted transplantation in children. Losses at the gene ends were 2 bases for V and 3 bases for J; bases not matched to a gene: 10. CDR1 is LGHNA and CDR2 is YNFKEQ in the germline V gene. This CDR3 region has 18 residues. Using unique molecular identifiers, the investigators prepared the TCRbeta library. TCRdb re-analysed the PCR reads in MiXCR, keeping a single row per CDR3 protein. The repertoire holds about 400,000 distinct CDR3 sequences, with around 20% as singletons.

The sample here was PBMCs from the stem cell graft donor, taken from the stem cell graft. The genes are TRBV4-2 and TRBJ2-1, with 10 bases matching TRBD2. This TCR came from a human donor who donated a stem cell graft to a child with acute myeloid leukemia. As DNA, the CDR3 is TGTGCCAGCAGCCAAACTTCTAGCGGGAGCGTTTTCTACAATGAGCAGTTCTTC. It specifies CASSQTSSGSVFYNEQFF.